The next 13 T cell receptor beta chains were all read from a single sample in a study of blood T cell repertoires in COVID-19 (dated by TCRdb to the early 2020s). The library was built by means of the immunoSEQ multiplex PCR assay. Here the immuneACCESS table is served through TCRdb, limited to in-frame sequences with V and J called. Missing clones are a known gap in these copies; in checked studies unresolved V genes cover under half, and the rest lacks a known reason. The sample contains 16,000 or so clones, roughly nine tenths of them found a single time. In total, the top ten clones hold about a tenth of the sample. Sequencing input: peripheral blood. Receptors were obtained from a man aged 80 or over with acute or convalescent COVID-19.

The V gene is TRBV24-1, the J gene TRBJ2-1; D call uncertain. The CDR3 runs 13 residues. Deletions cut 5 bases from V and 3 bases from J, with 7 bases between. Germline V gene data show CDR1 as KGHDR and CDR2 as SFDVKD. CDR3 region: CATSAPNYNEQFF. CDR3 in DNA: TGTGCCACCAGTGCCCCTAACTACAATGAGCAGTTCTTC.

V is TRBV19 and J is TRBJ2-2; TRBD2 agrees at 14 bases. The CDR3 has 16 residues. The germline CDR1 and CDR2 sequences are LNHDA and SQIVND (reference sequence). The trim removed 5 bases at V and 7 bases at J, leaving 6 bases unmatched. DNA for the CDR3: TGTGCCAGTAGTGTGACTAGCGGGAGGGCTGGCGGGGAGCTGTTTTTT. Translating gives CASSVTSGRAGGELFF.

This clone was seen a single time. The V gene is TRBV19, the J gene TRBJ1-1, with D perhaps TRBD1 (6 bases). The CDR3 covers 15 residues. Germline loops: CDR1 LNHDA, CDR2 SQIVND (reference sequence). Trimming took 6 bases from V and 5 from J, leaving 19 bases between them. CDR3: CASRDGTPPRTEAFF. CDR3 DNA: TGTGCCAGTAGAGACGGGACACCCCCCCGGACTGAAGCTTTCTTT.

The V call is TRBV6-5, the J call TRBJ2-2; D is possibly TRBD2 (6 bases). Per the germline V gene, CDR1 is MNHEY and CDR2 is SVGAGI. The CDR3 has 16 residues. Trimming cost V 0 bases and J 0 bases, with 8 bases left between them. The CDR3 DNA reads as TGTGCCAGCAGTTACTCACGGGACTCGAACACCGGGGAGCTGTTTTTT. Its translation is CASSYSRDSNTGELFF.

There are a few counts of this clone. The chain uses TRBV19 and TRBJ1-5, with 11 bases that match TRBD1. V lost 5 bases and J lost 7; bases outside the gene matches: 13. CDR1 is LNHDA, CDR2 SQIVND, per germline (reference sequence). This CDR3 comprises 17 residues. The CDR3 sequence: CASSDRTGGGSGQPQHF. In DNA form, the CDR3 reads TGTGCCAGTAGTGACCGGACAGGGGGCGGATCAGGCCAGCCCCAGCATTTT.

The genes are TRBV30 and TRBJ1-2, with 10 bases fitting TRBD1. The V segment lost 4 bases and the J segment 4 bases; nucleotides outside the gene matches: 6. The germline V gene encodes CDR1 GTSNPN and CDR2 SVGIG (reference sequence). This CDR3 is 14 amino acids long. The CDR3 protein is CAWTLTGGIYGYTF. The CDR3 region has the DNA TGTGCCTGGACCCTGACAGGGGGCATCTATGGCTACACCTTC.

The DNA of the CDR3 is TGTGCCAGCAGCCCATCGTTAGGGCGGGCCGAGCAGTACTTC. Translating it yields CASSPSLGRAEQYF. This chain uses TRBV9 with TRBJ2-7; a possible D gene is TRBD2 (5 bases). The V gene lost 4 bases and the J gene lost 6 bases, with 17 bases spanning the gap. Germline CDR1 and CDR2: SGDLS and YYNGEE. The CDR3 is 14 amino acids.

The V gene is TRBV10-3, the J gene TRBJ1-1; 8 bases agree with TRBD1. The CDR3 has 13 amino acids. From germline, CDR1 is ENHRY and CDR2 SYGVKD. V shed 10 bases and J 1 base; nucleotides not matched to a gene: 5. Here the CDR3 DNA reads TGTGCCACAACAGGGGGAGGGAACACTGAAGCTTTCTTT. Encoded protein: CATTGGGNTEAFF.

The genes are TRBV18 and TRBJ1-1, with D uncertain. CDR1 KGHSH and CDR2 LQKENI come from the germline V gene. With 3 bases removed from V and 0 bases from J, the gap between germline ends came to 8 bases. This CDR3 region has 14 residues. CDR3 amino acids: CASSPSQMNTEAFF. For the CDR3, the DNA is TGTGCCAGCTCACCTTCTCAGATGAACACTGAAGCTTTCTTT.

The chain couples TRBV5-4 to TRBJ2-2; no firm D call. V lost 0 bases and J lost 6, with 15 bases in between. CDR3 length: 16 amino acids. CDR1 is SGHNT, CDR2 YYREEE, per germline (reference sequence). The CDR3 loop is CASSLGQEVNPGELFF. The CDR3 coding sequence is TGTGCCAGCAGCTTGGGTCAGGAAGTAAATCCCGGGGAGCTGTTTTTT.

The chain is built from TRBV11-1 and TRBJ2-3; no clear D. Trimming took off 2 bases at V and 1 base at J, with 7 bases between the two ends. Germline V gene sequence: CDR1 SGHAT, CDR2 FQDESV (reference sequence). The CDR3 sequence is 14 residues long. The CDR3 is CASSLQRGTDTQYF. DNA for the CDR3: TGTGCCAGCAGCTTACAACGAGGCACAGATACGCAGTATTTT.

This chain links TRBV2 with TRBJ2-2; TRBD2 aligns across 7 bases. Germline-derived CDR1 and CDR2 are SNHLY and FYNNEI. The length of the CDR3 is 16 residues. The V segment lost 6 bases and the J segment 4 bases; nucleotides outside the gene matches: 11. The CDR3 protein is CASRTDARGGTGELFF. The CDR3 DNA reads as TGTGCCAGCAGGACTGACGCCCGCGGGGGCACCGGGGAGCTGTTTTTT.

The chain uses TRBV10-3 and TRBJ1-2, with D possibly being TRBD1 (5 bases). The V gene's germline CDR1 is ENHRY and CDR2 SYGVKD. The ends were cut back, 2 bases at V and 6 bases at J, with 10 bases in the middle. CDR3 length: 13 amino acids. CDR3 nucleotide sequence: TGTGCCATCAGTGAGGTAGAAGGGGATGGCTACACCTTC. It is translated as CAISEVEGDGYTF.